The rows below give T cell receptor beta chains drawn from one sample of a study of blood T cell repertoires in COVID-19. The assay was immunoSEQ multiplex PCR, and TCRdb's table has in-frame clones only and misses some. The sample contains under 250,000 clones, approximately 82% of which appear only once. The sequenced sample was peripheral blood. All receptors come from a man aged 45-60 years with active or convalescent COVID-19. The CDR3 runs from the conserved cysteine through the conserved F or W. A D gene is named only where the DNA matches it firmly. The size field is filled for only some rows; it gives once, few, many or a size class.

J gene: TRBJ1-5
clone size: .
V gene: TRBV19
D gene: .
CDR3 protein: CASSRREGNQPQHF
CDR3 DNA: TGTGCCAGTAGTAGGAGGGAGGGGAATCAGCCCCAGCATTTT

J gene: TRBJ1-2
clone size: .
V gene: TRBV5-6
D gene: TRBD1
CDR3 protein: CASSPPLGTGEGVRYGYTF
CDR3 DNA: TGTGCCAGCAGCCCACCCCTCGGGACAGGGGAGGGGGTACGATATGGCTACACCTTC

J gene: TRBJ2-1
clone size: few
V gene: TRBV9
D gene: TRBD2
CDR3 protein: CASSVLAGAILHSYNEQFF
CDR3 DNA: TGTGCCAGCAGCGTACTAGCGGGAGCGATTCTCCACTCCTACAATGAGCAGTTCTTC

J gene: TRBJ1-2
clone size: .
V gene: TRBV10-3
D gene: .
CDR3 protein: CAISGGQTVSYGYTF
CDR3 DNA: TGTGCCATCAGTGGGGGTCAGACAGTGAGCTATGGCTACACCTTC

J gene: TRBJ1-5
clone size: .
V gene: TRBV19
D gene: .
CDR3 protein: CATKTDTVSNQPQHF
CDR3 DNA: TGTGCCACCAAGACCGACACGGTAAGCAATCAGCCCCAGCATTTT

J gene: TRBJ2-2
clone size: many
V gene: TRBV10-2
D gene: .
CDR3 protein: CASRDSSTGELFF
CDR3 DNA: TGCGCCAGCAGGGACTCATCCACCGGGGAGCTGTTTTTT

J gene: TRBJ1-2
clone size: once
V gene: TRBV29-1
D gene: TRBD1
CDR3 protein: CSVTPGGALIGYGYTF
CDR3 DNA: TGCAGCGTTACGCCAGGGGGCGCACTCATCGGGTATGGCTACACCTTC

J gene: TRBJ1-1
clone size: once
V gene: TRBV19
D gene: .
CDR3 protein: CASQRQPNTEAFF
CDR3 DNA: TGTGCCAGTCAGAGACAGCCGAACACTGAAGCTTTCTTT

J gene: TRBJ1-5
clone size: .
V gene: TRBV29-1
D gene: .
CDR3 protein: CSVIGGAGNQPQHF
CDR3 DNA: TGCAGCGTCATCGGGGGGGCTGGCAATCAGCCCCAGCATTTT

J gene: TRBJ1-1
clone size: .
V gene: TRBV15
D gene: .
CDR3 protein: CATSRGDRNTEAFF
CDR3 DNA: TGTGCCACCAGCAGAGGCGACAGAAACACTGAAGCTTTCTTT

J gene: TRBJ1-2
clone size: once
V gene: TRBV12-3/TRBV12-4
D gene: .
CDR3 protein: CASTLPGYGYTF
CDR3 DNA: TGTGCCAGCACTCTACCGGGCTATGGCTACACCTTC

J gene: TRBJ2-1
clone size: once
V gene: TRBV2
D gene: TRBD2
CDR3 protein: CASSLSGLGLAAEQFF
CDR3 DNA: TGTGCCAGCAGTCTCAGCGGGTTAGGACTAGCGGCTGAGCAGTTCTTC

J gene: TRBJ2-2
clone size: once
V gene: TRBV5-1
D gene: TRBD2
CDR3 protein: CASSPGLAGANTGELFF
CDR3 DNA: TGCGCCAGCAGCCCGGGACTAGCGGGTGCTAACACCGGGGAGCTGTTTTTT

J gene: TRBJ2-2
clone size: .
V gene: TRBV23-1
D gene: TRBD2
CDR3 protein: CASSWPSGGNTGELFF
CDR3 DNA: TGCGCCAGCAGCTGGCCCAGCGGGGGAAACACCGGGGAGCTGTTTTTT

J gene: TRBJ1-4
clone size: .
V gene: TRBV27
D gene: .
CDR3 protein: CASSPQARAHEKLFF
CDR3 DNA: TGTGCCAGCAGTCCCCAGGCCAGGGCGCATGAAAAACTGTTTTTT

J gene: TRBJ1-1
clone size: .
V gene: TRBV9
D gene: TRBD1
CDR3 protein: CASSVGTGFEAFF
CDR3 DNA: TGTGCCAGCAGCGTAGGGACAGGGTTCGAAGCTTTCTTT

J gene: TRBJ1-5
clone size: .
V gene: TRBV6-2/TRBV6-3
D gene: TRBD1
CDR3 protein: CASSPWTGAVGQPQHF
CDR3 DNA: TGTGCCAGCAGTCCATGGACAGGGGCTGTGGGTCAGCCCCAGCATTTT

J gene: TRBJ2-1
clone size: .
V gene: TRBV7-2
D gene: TRBD2
CDR3 protein: CASSLGASGADEQFF
CDR3 DNA: TGTGCCAGCAGCTTAGGAGCTAGCGGGGCTGATGAGCAGTTCTTC

J gene: TRBJ2-7
clone size: .
V gene: TRBV27
D gene: TRBD2
CDR3 protein: CASRTSGAYEQYF
CDR3 DNA: TGTGCCAGCAGGACTAGCGGAGCATACGAGCAGTACTTC

J gene: TRBJ2-7
clone size: .
V gene: TRBV18
D gene: TRBD2
CDR3 protein: CASSRPDGLAYEQYF
CDR3 DNA: TGTGCCAGCTCCCGGCCGGATGGACTAGCCTACGAGCAGTACTTC

J gene: TRBJ2-2
clone size: once
V gene: TRBV9
D gene: TRBD2
CDR3 protein: CASTLVAGTGELFF
CDR3 DNA: TGTGCCAGCACCCTAGTAGCGGGCACCGGGGAGCTGTTTTTT

J gene: TRBJ1-2
clone size: .
V gene: TRBV7-3
D gene: TRBD1
CDR3 protein: CASSPGQGYGYTF
CDR3 DNA: TGTGCCAGCAGCCCGGGACAGGGGTATGGCTACACCTTC

J gene: TRBJ2-7
clone size: .
V gene: TRBV24-1
D gene: .
CDR3 protein: CATSPGARYEQYF
CDR3 DNA: TGTGCCACCAGTCCGGGAGCTCGATACGAGCAGTACTTC

J gene: TRBJ2-7
clone size: .
V gene: TRBV7-2
D gene: .
CDR3 protein: CASSTGPRIYEQYF
CDR3 DNA: TGTGCCAGCAGCACAGGGCCCAGAATCTACGAGCAGTACTTC

J gene: TRBJ1-6
clone size: .
V gene: TRBV28
D gene: .
CDR3 protein: CASSPAGVNSPLHF
CDR3 DNA: TGTGCCAGCAGCCCCGCAGGGGTTAATTCACCCCTCCACTTT

J gene: TRBJ1-1
clone size: .
V gene: TRBV6-5
D gene: TRBD1
CDR3 protein: CASSPGQGMNTEAFF
CDR3 DNA: TGTGCCAGCAGCCCGGGACAGGGGATGAACACTGAAGCTTTCTTT

J gene: TRBJ2-7
clone size: .
V gene: TRBV7-3
D gene: TRBD1
CDR3 protein: CASSPGTGGPYEQYF
CDR3 DNA: TGTGCCAGCAGCCCCGGGACAGGGGGTCCCTACGAGCAGTACTTC

J gene: TRBJ2-7
clone size: .
V gene: TRBV12-3/TRBV12-4
D gene: .
CDR3 protein: CASSSGNEQYF
CDR3 DNA: TGTGCCAGCAGTTCAGGGAACGAGCAGTACTTC

J gene: TRBJ2-2
clone size: once
V gene: TRBV11-2
D gene: .
CDR3 protein: CASSFKRNTGELFF
CDR3 DNA: TGTGCCAGCAGTTTCAAGAGGAACACCGGGGAGCTGTTTTTT

J gene: TRBJ2-5
clone size: .
V gene: TRBV6-5
D gene: TRBD1
CDR3 protein: CASRPYRGFQETQYF
CDR3 DNA: TGTGCCAGCAGACCCTACAGGGGGTTTCAAGAGACCCAGTACTTC

J gene: TRBJ2-5
clone size: .
V gene: TRBV3-1/TRBV3-2
D gene: TRBD2
CDR3 protein: CASSQESGRIPLQETQYF
CDR3 DNA: TGTGCCAGCAGCCAAGAGAGCGGGAGGATCCCCCTTCAAGAGACCCAGTACTTC

J gene: TRBJ2-4
clone size: once
V gene: TRBV20-1
D gene: .
CDR3 protein: CSAIYRDIQYF
CDR3 DNA: TGCAGTGCTATCTACAGGGACATTCAGTACTTC

J gene: TRBJ2-1
clone size: .
V gene: TRBV7-2
D gene: .
CDR3 protein: CASSDLLSSYNEQFF
CDR3 DNA: TGTGCCAGCAGCGATCTCCTGAGCTCCTACAATGAGCAGTTCTTC

J gene: TRBJ2-7
clone size: .
V gene: TRBV7-2
D gene: .
CDR3 protein: CASSLEVSGVLVQYF
CDR3 DNA: TGTGCCAGCAGCCTAGAGGTGTCAGGGGTGTTGGTGCAGTACTTC

J gene: TRBJ2-7
clone size: .
V gene: TRBV18
D gene: .
CDR3 protein: CASSRDGGVYEQYF
CDR3 DNA: TGTGCCAGCTCACGGGACGGGGGAGTCTACGAGCAGTACTTC

J gene: TRBJ2-3
clone size: .
V gene: TRBV5-6
D gene: .
CDR3 protein: CASGSMTSTDTQYF
CDR3 DNA: TGTGCCAGCGGCTCTATGACTAGCACAGATACGCAGTATTTT

J gene: TRBJ2-1
clone size: .
V gene: TRBV7-2
D gene: TRBD2
CDR3 protein: CASSLLKWTSGEREQFF
CDR3 DNA: TGTGCCAGCAGCCTCCTCAAGTGGACTAGCGGGGAAAGAGAGCAGTTCTTC

J gene: TRBJ2-7
clone size: few
V gene: TRBV3-1/TRBV3-2
D gene: .
CDR3 protein: CASSQDRLSYEQYF
CDR3 DNA: TGTGCCAGCAGCCAAGACAGGTTATCCTACGAGCAGTACTTC

J gene: TRBJ2-7
clone size: .
V gene: TRBV7-2
D gene: TRBD2
CDR3 protein: CASSPSSGGPYEQYF
CDR3 DNA: TGTGCCAGCAGCCCCTCGTCGGGAGGGCCCTACGAGCAGTACTTC

J gene: TRBJ1-1
clone size: .
V gene: TRBV2
D gene: TRBD1
CDR3 protein: CASSGQGAYTEAFF
CDR3 DNA: TGTGCCAGCAGCGGACAGGGGGCGTACACTGAAGCTTTCTTT

J gene: TRBJ2-1
clone size: .
V gene: TRBV27
D gene: TRBD1
CDR3 protein: CASSFWAGGWGSSYNEQFF
CDR3 DNA: TGTGCCAGCAGTTTTTGGGCAGGGGGCTGGGGGAGCTCCTACAATGAGCAGTTCTTC

J gene: TRBJ1-2
clone size: .
V gene: TRBV9
D gene: .
CDR3 protein: CASSRPGWYGYTF
CDR3 DNA: TGTGCCAGCAGCAGACCGGGTTGGTATGGCTACACCTTC

J gene: TRBJ1-3
clone size: .
V gene: TRBV7-2
D gene: .
CDR3 protein: CASSFGRHRTSGNTIYF
CDR3 DNA: TGTGCCAGCAGCTTTGGTAGACATCGGACTTCTGGAAACACCATATATTTT

J gene: TRBJ1-1
clone size: once
V gene: TRBV6-5
D gene: .
CDR3 protein: CASSYGRTPKTEAFF
CDR3 DNA: TGTGCCAGCAGTTACGGTCGGACACCGAAGACTGAAGCTTTCTTT

J gene: TRBJ1-5
clone size: .
V gene: TRBV15
D gene: .
CDR3 protein: CATSPLGSSPQHF
CDR3 DNA: TGTGCCACCAGCCCCCTTGGGAGCTCGCCCCAGCATTTT

J gene: TRBJ1-6
clone size: .
V gene: TRBV10-3
D gene: TRBD1
CDR3 protein: CAISSQGSNSPLHF
CDR3 DNA: TGTGCCATCAGCTCACAGGGGAGCAATTCACCCCTCCACTTT

J gene: TRBJ2-5
clone size: .
V gene: TRBV9
D gene: TRBD2
CDR3 protein: CASSAGGGSQETQYF
CDR3 DNA: TGTGCCAGCAGCGCCGGCGGGGGGTCCCAAGAGACCCAGTACTTC

J gene: TRBJ1-5
clone size: .
V gene: TRBV24-1
D gene: TRBD1
CDR3 protein: CATSAGTGRNQPQHF
CDR3 DNA: TGTGCCACCAGTGCAGGGACAGGGAGGAATCAGCCCCAGCATTTT

J gene: TRBJ1-4
clone size: .
V gene: TRBV28
D gene: TRBD1
CDR3 protein: CASSFRGQGGEKLFF
CDR3 DNA: TGTGCCAGCAGTTTCCGAGGACAGGGAGGTGAAAAACTGTTTTTT

J gene: TRBJ1-1
clone size: .
V gene: TRBV19
D gene: TRBD1
CDR3 protein: CASTSAAGGTEAFF
CDR3 DNA: TGTGCCAGTACCAGTGCTGCAGGGGGCACTGAAGCTTTCTTT

J gene: TRBJ1-5
clone size: .
V gene: TRBV19
D gene: .
CDR3 protein: CASRWGVYQPQHF
CDR3 DNA: TGTGCCAGTAGATGGGGGGTGTATCAGCCCCAGCATTTT